The source of this T cell receptor (beta chain) is a study of blood T cell repertoires in COVID-19. Overall study: PBMCs, B-cell-depleted T cells, or T cells were the source of the cDNA or gDNA that made up the material.

Germline trimming cut 5 bases from V and 2 bases from J; bases unmatched to any gene: 1. CDR3 length: 13 amino acids. Germline CDR1 SGHVS, CDR2 FQNEAQ. Clones were read by immunoSEQ multiplex PCR, and TCRdb kept only the in-frame ones, dropping some. The table shows some 130,000 clones, with around 80% occurring only once. Material for sequencing was peripheral blood. The V call is TRBV7-8, the J call TRBJ2-3, with TRBD2 matching over 7 bases. The receptor was derived from a man aged 60 to 75 who had recovered from COVID-19. DNA for the CDR3: TGTGCCAGCAGCGGGGGGGTCACAGATACGCAGTATTTT. It is translated as CASSGGVTDTQYF.